This T cell receptor (beta chain) is from a study of shared clonotypes between healthy human individuals. Investigators spread the genomic DNA of each subset evenly over several immunoSEQ plates. Here immunoSEQ multiplex PCR was the method, and the copy in TCRdb shows in-frame clones only, minus some. This table holds approximately 1,500,000 clones, around 97% found once. V lost 3 bases, J lost 2 bases, and 8 bases lay in between. Germline CDR1 is MDHEN and CDR2 is SYDVKM. The CDR3 sequence is 14 residues long. Regarding this clone: Antigen: not known.

General study findings and limits: What limited the represented genetic and exposure-history diversity was the small number of donors.

V is TRBV28 and J is TRBJ1-5; no reliable D call. The receptor was derived from a man aged 25-45 years in good health. Sequenced sample: naive CD4+ T cells sorted from blood. Noted subset: CD45RA+ positively selected. The CDR3 protein is CASSLNSGNQPQHF. CDR3 DNA sequence: TGTGCCAGCAGTTTGAATTCTGGCAATCAGCCCCAGCATTTT.